Below, one TCR beta chain is given with its context. The target antigen is unknown. The sample belongs to a study of cytomegalovirus exposure and HLA in healthy donors. Study-wide findings and caveats: The authors enumerated some 160 TCR beta chains as linked to cytomegalovirus.

Primers for the PCR totalled 60 Vbeta and 13 Jbeta. TCRdb's copy holds only in-frame clones and misses some; the assay was immunoSEQ multiplex PCR. The data hold a few hundred thousand clones, with 80% observed a single time. Sample: PBMCs. The TCR was taken from a girl aged 2 to 10 in good health and CMV-seronegative.

The DNA of the CDR3 is TGTGCCAGCAGGGCATCAGGGGGCGGAACTGAAGCTTTCTTT. As protein: CASRASGGGTEAFF. V is TRBV27 and J is TRBJ1-1, with 8 positions matching TRBD1. CDR3 length: 14 residues. V lost 6 bases to trimming and J lost 5 bases; unmatched junction nucleotides: 8. The germline V gene encodes CDR1 MNHEY and CDR2 SMNVEV (reference sequence).